One and the same sample provided the 30 T cell receptor beta chains below, sequenced in a study of T-cell reconstitution after alpha-beta-depleted transplantation in children. The TCRbeta library incorporated unique molecular identifiers. One entry per CDR3 protein, called by TCRdb with MiXCR from the PCR reads. The sample has about 980,000 distinct CDR3 sequences, about 30% seen once. The input for sequencing was PBMCs, mostly from graft donor cells, taken 360 days after TCRalphabeta/CD19-depleted stem cell transplant. The source is a boy in the first two years of life who had a stem cell transplant for SCID, so the T cells may come from the graft donor.

This clonotype was counted a few times. This chain connects TRBV15 to TRBJ1-2, with D unresolved. The CDR3 is 12 amino acids. Trimming took off 0 bases at V and 7 bases at J, with 6 bases between the two ends. CDR1 is LNHNV and CDR2 is YYDKDF in the germline V gene (reference sequence). In nucleotides, the CDR3 is TGTGCCACCAGCAGAGATCGGGTTGGCTACACCTTC. Amino acids: CATSRDRVGYTF.

This clonotype was picked up a small number of times. The chain joins TRBV7-9 to TRBJ2-5; no reliable D call. The CDR3 has 13 amino acids. Per the germline V gene, CDR1 is SEHNR and CDR2 is FQNEAQ (reference sequence). The V gene lost 2 bases and the J gene lost 5 bases, with 9 bases spanning the gap. The CDR3 coding sequence is TGTGCCAGCAGCTTAAAAGGCTTGGAGACCCAGTACTTC. As protein: CASSLKGLETQYF. The full variable domain, with the rest looked up from reference TRBV7-9 and TRBJ2-5, is DTGVSQNPRHKITKRGQNVTFRCDPISEHNRLYWYRQTLGQGPEFLTYFQNEAQLEKSRLLSDRFSAERPKGSFSTLEIQRTEQGDSAMYLCASSLKGLETQYFGPGTRLLVL.

This clonotype turned up a few times. The chain is built from TRBV4-1 and TRBJ2-5, with D unclear. This CDR3 spans 15 amino acids. Germline V gene lookup returns CDR1 MGHRA and CDR2 YSYEKL. Trimming stripped 2 bases from V and 4 bases from J, with 14 bases between. Written as DNA, the CDR3 is TGCGCCAGCAGCCAACCAGACATGATGTTAGAGACCCAGTACTTC. Translated, it gives CASSQPDMMLETQYF.

The rearrangement links TRBV10-1 to TRBJ2-5; TRBD2 matches 9 bases. This CDR3 spans 16 amino acids. Germline CDR1 WNHNN, CDR2 SYGVQD (reference sequence). J gave up 11 bases and V 3 bases, and 16 bases lay outside the gene matches. CDR3 sequence (DNA): TGCGCCAGCAGTGAAGCGCCACTGGCGGGGGGGACCCCGCAGTACTTC. Its translation is CASSEAPLAGGTPQYF.

V is TRBV6-2 or TRBV6-3 and J is TRBJ2-5; 8 bases are a match to TRBD1. The germline V gene encodes CDR1 MNHEY and CDR2 SVGEGT. The ends lost 4 bases at V and 5 bases at J; junction bases unmatched: 9. This CDR3 contains 15 residues. The CDR3 here is CASSSSDRVSETQYF. The CDR3, as DNA: TGTGCCAGCAGTTCCTCGGACAGGGTTTCGGAGACCCAGTACTTC.

This rearrangement joins TRBV7-2 to TRBJ2-7; unclear D gene. CDR3 length: 13 residues. V was shortened by 4 bases and J by 5 bases, with 12 bases between the two germline ends. Germline CDR1 reads SGHTA; CDR2 reads FQGNSA. DNA of the CDR3: TGTGCCAGCAGCTCCCCCTCTTTCCACGAGCAGTACTTC. This gives the protein CASSSPSFHEQYF.

The rearrangement uses TRBV20-1 and TRBJ2-7; D remains ambiguous. V lost 5 bases to trimming and J lost 1 base, with 9 bases between them. The germline gives CDR1 DFQATT, CDR2 SNEGSKA (reference sequence). The CDR3 has 12 amino acids. CDR3 bases: TGCAGTGCTGCTCGCGAATCCTACGAGCAGTACTTC. Translated, it gives CSAARESYEQYF.

The gene calls are TRBV7-9 and TRBJ2-7, with unresolved D. Trimming shortened V by 2 bases and J by 7 bases, and 9 bases separated the two germline ends. The CDR3 runs 12 residues. Germline CDR1 and CDR2: SEHNR and FQNEAQ (reference sequence). DNA for the CDR3: TGTGCCAGCAGCTTAATATCTGGGGAGCAGTACTTC. Translating it yields CASSLISGEQYF. The full variable domain, with the rest looked up from reference TRBV7-9 and TRBJ2-7, is DTGVSQNPRHKITKRGQNVTFRCDPISEHNRLYWYRQTLGQGPEFLTYFQNEAQLEKSRLLSDRFSAERPKGSFSTLEIQRTEQGDSAMYLCASSLISGEQYFGPGTRLTVT.

The genes are TRBV12-3 or TRBV12-4 and TRBJ1-1; weak D call: TRBD1 (6 bases). V was cut by 5 bases and J by 5 bases, with 12 bases left in between. The CDR3 has 13 amino acids. DNA of the CDR3: TGTGCCAGCAGTCAAAAGGGGGGTACTGAAGCTTTCTTT. Amino acids: CASSQKGGTEAFF.

CDR3 DNA sequence: TGTGCCAGCATTAACGAGCAGTACTTC. It is translated as CASINEQYF. The V and J genes are TRBV27 and TRBJ2-7, with unresolved D. V was trimmed by 7 bases and J by 5 bases, leaving 3 bases between them. This CDR3 contains 9 residues. In germline, CDR1 is MNHEY, CDR2 SMNVEV (reference sequence).

The chain has TRBV4-2 and TRBJ2-1; 8 nucleotides match TRBD2. V shed 0 bases, J shed 4 bases, and the junction held 14 bases outside the gene matches. Germline V gene lookup returns CDR1 LGHNA and CDR2 YNFKEQ. This CDR3 is 19 amino acids long. The CDR3 DNA reads TGTGCCAGCAGCCAAGATACGGCGGGGGGCCCGTTAAGATACAATGAGCAGTTCTTC. Its translation: CASSQDTAGGPLRYNEQFF.

For the CDR3, the DNA is TGCAGTGCGCAACAGGGATCTGGGGCCAACGTCCTGACTTTC. Translated: CSAQQGSGANVLTF. V gene TRBV20-1 combines with J gene TRBJ2-6, with D perhaps matching TRBD1 (6 bases). V was trimmed by 6 bases and J by 1 base, leaving 10 bases between them. CDR1 DFQATT and CDR2 SNEGSKA come from the germline V gene (reference sequence). This CDR3 has 14 amino acids.

This clonotype occurred a few times. The rearrangement links TRBV2 to TRBJ2-3, with 9 positions matching TRBD2. The V gene end was trimmed by 5 bases and the J gene end by 2 bases; junction bases not matched to a gene: 11. Germline CDR1 SNHLY, CDR2 FYNNEI. The length of the CDR3 is 17 residues. The DNA for the CDR3 is TGTGCCAGCAGTAGGTGGGCTAGCGGGGATGTCACAGATACGCAGTATTTT. Its protein is CASSRWASGDVTDTQYF.

The chain is built from TRBV5-1 and TRBJ1-2; a possible D gene is TRBD1 (5 bases). Germline values: CDR1 SGHRS, CDR2 YFSETQ. The CDR3 runs 14 residues. With 4 bases removed from V and 7 bases from J, the gap between germline ends came to 17 bases. The CDR3 here is CASSPLRGGVGYTF. The DNA for the CDR3 is TGCGCCAGCAGCCCACTAAGGGGCGGAGTTGGCTACACCTTC.

The table lists this clonotype with a few counts. V and J are TRBV3-1 and TRBJ2-1; 9 bases are shared with TRBD1. The CDR3 is made up of 13 amino acids. The germline V gene encodes CDR1 LGHDT and CDR2 YNNKEL (reference sequence). Unmatched junction bases numbered 4, after V lost 6 bases and J lost 7 bases. The CDR3 sequence is CASRYGTGNEQFF. CDR3 bases: TGTGCCAGCAGGTACGGGACAGGGAATGAGCAGTTCTTC.

This clonotype was seen a few times. This chain uses TRBV12-3 or TRBV12-4 with TRBJ2-7, with D possibly called TRBD1 or TRBD2 (6 bases each). The CDR3 totals 15 residues. V gave up 2 bases and J gave up 3 bases, with 14 bases separating them. In DNA form, the CDR3 reads TGTGCCAGCAGTTTAATCCGGGGGCGCGTCTACGAGCAGTACTTC. Protein: CASSLIRGRVYEQYF.

This clonotype was seen a few times. This sequence joins TRBV10-1 and TRBJ2-3; D is undetermined. The CDR3 runs to 13 residues. Germline lookup yields CDR1 WNHNN and CDR2 SYGVQD (reference sequence). The germline V and J ends were trimmed by 4 bases and 8 bases, with 13 bases remaining between them. The DNA of the CDR3 is TGCGCCAGCAGTGTGGATCCTCAGAGTACGCAGTATTTT. Protein sequence: CASSVDPQSTQYF.

The chain links TRBV10-3 to TRBJ2-7, with 9 bases aligning to TRBD1. This CDR3 has 16 residues. Germline CDR1 and CDR2: ENHRY and SYGVKD. J lost 5 bases, V lost 1 base, and 9 bases had no gene match. The CDR3 nucleotides read TGTGCCATCAGTGAGTTCGCGACAGGGGGAGTAAACGAGCAGTACTTC. It is translated as CAISEFATGGVNEQYF.

The chain couples TRBV4-1 to TRBJ1-5; a possible D gene is TRBD1 (5 bases). V was clipped by 1 base and J by 4 bases, with 14 bases between them. Germline V gives CDR1 MGHRA, CDR2 YSYEKL. The CDR3 sequence is 16 residues long. The CDR3 sequence: CASSQVFEQVNQPQHF. CDR3 DNA sequence: TGCGCCAGCAGCCAAGTTTTCGAACAGGTGAATCAGCCCCAGCATTTT.

As concerns this clonotype: Its ends do not fully match the called genes, so a read error is possible. This chain links TRBV11-2 with TRBJ2-7; 8 nucleotides agree with TRBD1. The germline V gene has CDR1 SGHAT and CDR2 FQNNGV. The CDR3 loop spans 12 amino acids. CDR3 nucleotides: TGTGCCAGCAGCTTAGCAACAGGGGGTCACAACTTC. Its translation is CASSLATGGHNF. Full variable domain (remainder filled in from reference TRBV11-2 and TRBJ2-7): EAGVAQSPRYKIIEKRQSVAFWCNPISGHATLYWYQQILGQGPKLLIQFQNNGVVDDSQLPKDRFSAERLKGVDSTLKIQPAKLEDSAVYLCASSLATGGHNFGPGTRLTVT.

The chain is built from TRBV6-5 and TRBJ1-4; D is undetermined. CDR1 and CDR2 (germline): MNHEY, SVGAGI. The germline V and J ends were trimmed by 4 bases and 1 base, with 7 bases remaining between them. The CDR3 covers 14 residues. For the CDR3, the DNA is TGTGCCAGCAGTTTGCGGAAAACTAATGAAAAACTGTTTTTT. Translated, it gives CASSLRKTNEKLFF.

This clonotype was seen only a few times. This chain connects TRBV6-2 or TRBV6-3 to TRBJ1-1; weak D call: TRBD1 (5 bases). Trimming took off 7 bases at V and 1 base at J, with 10 bases between the two ends. The germline V gene encodes CDR1 MNHEY and CDR2 SVGEGT. The CDR3 extends over 13 amino acids. This CDR3 is CASTGGRNTEAFF. The CDR3 region has the DNA TGTGCCAGCACCGGGGGAAGGAACACTGAAGCTTTCTTT.

This chain joins TRBV28 and TRBJ1-6; D possibly corresponds to TRBD1 (5 bases). Germline lookup yields CDR1 MDHEN and CDR2 SYDVKM. The CDR3 consists of 17 residues. The V end lost 4 bases, the J end lost 1 base, and 14 bases lay between the germline ends. For the CDR3, the DNA is TGTGCCAGCAGTTCCCGGGCCGGGGGATCCTATAATTCACCCCTCCACTTT. This codes for CASSSRAGGSYNSPLHF.

The genes are TRBV10-3 and TRBJ1-5; no clear D. CDR3 size: 15 residues. The germline gives CDR1 ENHRY, CDR2 SYGVKD. V was pared by 2 bases and J by 3 bases, with 11 bases between. The CDR3, as DNA: TGTGCCATCAGTGAGGATGGAGGGCCCAATCAGCCCCAGCATTTT. Its protein is CAISEDGGPNQPQHF.

This clonotype has only a few counts. This rearrangement joins TRBV20-1 to TRBJ2-5; 8 bases are a match to TRBD2. With 3 bases clipped from V and 3 bases from J, the junction kept 3 bases outside the gene matches. Germline V gives CDR1 DFQATT, CDR2 SNEGSKA (reference sequence). CDR3 length: 13 amino acids. The chain's CDR3 is CSASGGVEETQYF. DNA of the CDR3: TGCAGTGCTAGCGGGGGGGTTGAAGAGACCCAGTACTTC.

The chain recombines TRBV13 with TRBJ2-5; 7 bases fit TRBD2. Germline values: CDR1 PRHDT, CDR2 FYEKMQ (reference sequence). Losses at the gene ends were 3 bases for V and 6 bases for J; bases not matched to a gene: 7. The CDR3 loop spans 14 amino acids. The CDR3, as DNA: TGTGCCAGCAGCTTCGGGCTAGCGGAGAAGACCCAGTACTTC. Amino acid sequence: CASSFGLAEKTQYF.

The table lists this clonotype with a few counts. V gene TRBV12-3 or TRBV12-4 combines with J gene TRBJ1-5; the D is unclear. The CDR3 sequence is 13 residues long. V shed 7 bases and J shed 5 bases, with 12 bases lying between them. In nucleotides, the CDR3 is TGTGCCAGCAACCAAGAAGGTTATCAGCCCCAGCATTTT. Amino acid sequence: CASNQEGYQPQHF.

The J gene is TRBJ1-1, the V gene TRBV5-1, with a weak D call TRBD1 (6 bases). V lost 4 bases, J lost 10 bases, and 20 bases lay in between. Germline lookup yields CDR1 SGHRS and CDR2 YFSETQ. The CDR3 has 14 amino acids. The chain's CDR3 is CASSPGDTRVGAFF. For the CDR3, the DNA is TGCGCCAGCAGCCCTGGGGACACCCGCGTTGGAGCTTTCTTT.

This clonotype was counted only a few times. The chain links TRBV5-1 to TRBJ1-1; D ambiguous. Germline V gene sequence: CDR1 SGHRS, CDR2 YFSETQ. The CDR3 extends over 15 amino acids. Trimming removed 0 bases at V and 2 bases at J, with 11 bases between. The CDR3 loop is CASSLGVVSNTEAFF. CDR3 in DNA: TGCGCCAGCAGCTTGGGGGTTGTCAGCAACACTGAAGCTTTCTTT. Looking up the rest from reference TRBV5-1 and TRBJ1-1 gives the full variable domain: KAGVTQTPRYLIKTRGQQVTLSCSPISGHRSVSWYQQTPGQGLQFLFEYFSETQRNKGNFPGRFSGRQFSNSRSEMNVSTLELGDSALYLCASSLGVVSNTEAFFGQGTRLTVV.

This clonotype was recorded a few times. V is TRBV7-9 and J is TRBJ1-1; weak D call: TRBD1 (5 bases). Trimming took 5 bases from V and 11 from J, leaving 18 bases between them. Germline CDR1 is SEHNR and CDR2 is FQNEAQ (reference sequence). The CDR3 spans 13 residues. The DNA of the CDR3 is TGTGCCAGCAGCCCCCAGGGAAAGGAGTCCGCTTTCTTT. It yields the protein CASSPQGKESAFF.